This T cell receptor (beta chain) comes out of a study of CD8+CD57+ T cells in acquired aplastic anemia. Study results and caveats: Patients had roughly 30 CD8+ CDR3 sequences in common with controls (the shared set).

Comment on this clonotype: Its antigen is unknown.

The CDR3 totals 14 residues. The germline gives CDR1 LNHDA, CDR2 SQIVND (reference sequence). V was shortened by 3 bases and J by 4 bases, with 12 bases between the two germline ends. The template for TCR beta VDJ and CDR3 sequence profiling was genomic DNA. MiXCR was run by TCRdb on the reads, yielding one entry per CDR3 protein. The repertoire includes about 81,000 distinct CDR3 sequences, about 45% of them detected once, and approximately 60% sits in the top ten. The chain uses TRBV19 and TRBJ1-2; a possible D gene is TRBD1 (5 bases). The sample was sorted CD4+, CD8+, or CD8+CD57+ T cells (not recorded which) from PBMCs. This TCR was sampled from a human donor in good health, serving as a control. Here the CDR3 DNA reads TGTGCCAGTAGTATTGGGACGTGGGGCTATGGCTACACCTTC. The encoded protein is CASSIGTWGYGYTF. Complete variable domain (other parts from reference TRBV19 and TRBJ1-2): DGGITQSPKYLFRKEGQNVTLSCEQNLNHDAMYWYRQDPGQGLRLIYYSQIVNDFQKGDIAEGYSVSREKKESFPLTVTSAQKNPTAFYLCASSIGTWGYGYTFGSGTRLTVV.